This T cell receptor beta chain was sequenced for a study of CD8+CD57+ T cells in acquired aplastic anemia. The count of this clonotype is one. Antigen unknown. The study profiled TCR beta VDJ and CDR3 using genomic DNA as template. TCRdb passed the reads through MiXCR, listing each CDR3 protein once. The data hold 150,000 to 180,000 distinct CDR3 sequences, with around half observed a single time. Study-wide findings and caveats: No significant patient-versus-control difference appeared in CD8+ Simpson's diversity. Patients and controls turned out to have twenty-nine CD8+ CDR3 sequences in common.

Germline CDR1 reads MNHNS; CDR2 reads SASEGT. The CDR3 contains 13 residues. Trimming removed 3 bases at V and 4 bases at J, with 10 bases between. It was patients with CD8+CD57+ cell expansion by flow cytometry who were chosen for sequencing. Source material: sorted CD4+, CD8+, or CD8+CD57+ T cells (not recorded which) from PBMCs. The source is a human donor with aplastic anemia. The V and J genes are TRBV6-1 and TRBJ2-7; no clear D gene. CDR3: CASSDRVEYEQYF. The CDR3 bases are TGTGCCAGCAGTGATAGGGTCGAGTACGAGCAGTACTTC.